This T cell receptor beta chain is drawn from a study of cytomegalovirus exposure and HLA in healthy donors. Study outcomes and limitations: Among the CMV-associated chains, a few were confirmed in vitro as specific for CMV antigens.

As to this clone: What it recognizes is unknown.

The trim removed 8 bases at V and 2 bases at J, leaving 3 bases unmatched. Germline CDR1 SGHRS, CDR2 YFSETQ. The CDR3 length is 14 residues. A multiplex PCR was run with 60 Vbeta primers and 13 Jbeta primers. Per the study methods: Some 10 million of 65 million to 95 million unique TCR beta chains were shared, per a later count. Assay: immunoSEQ multiplex PCR; the TCRdb copy retains only in-frame clones and omits some. V and J calls and clone size follow that table, whereas D and trimming were derived from the DNA. The sample consists of about 110,000 clones, over 60% of them appearing once. Sequences were obtained from PBMCs. This clonotype originated in a woman aged 55-69 years in good health and CMV-seropositive. The chain combines TRBV5-1 with TRBJ2-1, with TRBD2 identical over 11 bases. The CDR3 DNA reads TGCGCCAGTATAGCGGGAGGGCCCTACAATGAGCAGTTCTTC. This encodes CASIAGGPYNEQFF.